These T cell receptor beta chains were read from a single sample in a study of T cell responses to AZD1222 COVID-19 vaccine. The repertoire was sequenced with immunoSEQ multiplex PCR; TCRdb's copy has only in-frame clones and lacks some. The sample carries 100,000 or so clones, roughly 86% recorded once. The starting material was peripheral blood, obtained on day 0 of AZD1222 vaccination. The origin of the receptors is an adult in good health. The CDR3 runs from the conserved cysteine through the conserved F or W. The D gene is left open where the match is weak. The size entry is marked missing in some rows and otherwise reads once, few, many or a size class.

clone_size,v_call,d_call,j_call,cdr3_aa,cdr3_nt
-,TRBV11-3,-,TRBJ1-1,CASSLNRESRAFF,TGTGCCAGCAGCTTAAACAGGGAGAGTCGAGCTTTCTTT
-,TRBV27,TRBD2,TRBJ2-1,CASSGPPLAGAYEQFF,TGTGCCAGCAGTGGCCCGCCCCTAGCGGGAGCATATGAGCAGTTCTTC
-,TRBV6-1,-,TRBJ1-1,CASSEARGLNTEAFF,TGTGCCAGCAGTGAAGCGAGGGGCCTCAACACTGAAGCTTTCTTT
-,TRBV19,-,TRBJ1-5,CASSIEEGNQPQHF,TGTGCCAGTAGTATAGAGGAGGGGAACCAGCCCCAGCATTTT
-,TRBV28,-,TRBJ1-1,CAITRNTEAFF,TGTGCCATCACAAGAAACACTGAAGCTTTCTTT
-,TRBV7-9,-,TRBJ1-6,CASSLDSNNSPLHF,TGTGCCAGCAGCTTGGACAGCAATAATTCACCCCTCCACTTT
once,TRBV28,TRBD1,TRBJ1-2,CASTLGQGSYGYTF,TGTGCCAGCACCTTAGGACAGGGAAGCTATGGCTACACCTTC
few,TRBV2,TRBD1,TRBJ1-5,CASRRGQWRADQPQHF,TGTGCCAGCAGGAGGGGACAGTGGCGGGCCGACCAGCCCCAGCATTTT
-,TRBV19,-,TRBJ1-5,CASSIGPFAGPQHF,TGTGCCAGTAGTATAGGGCCTTTCGCGGGGCCCCAGCATTTT
-,TRBV7-2,-,TRBJ1-2,CASSLAQVGYYGYTF,TGTGCCAGCAGCTTAGCGCAGGTTGGATACTATGGCTACACCTTC
-,TRBV28,TRBD1,TRBJ1-5,CASSFWDRGRNQPQHF,TGTGCCAGCAGTTTCTGGGACAGGGGGCGTAATCAGCCCCAGCATTTT
-,TRBV27,-,TRBJ1-1,CASSPVAPGVTETFF,TGTGCCAGCAGTCCCGTAGCCCCGGGTGTCACTGAAACTTTCTTT
-,TRBV5-1,TRBD1,TRBJ1-2,CASSFGRQGSGLANYGYTF,TGCGCCAGCAGCTTCGGGCGACAGGGGAGCGGGTTGGCTAACTATGGCTACACCTTC
-,TRBV29-1,TRBD1,TRBJ1-1,CSAVTGGSVGTEAFF,TGCAGCGCTGTGACAGGGGGATCCGTGGGTACTGAAGCTTTCTTT
-,TRBV28,TRBD2,TRBJ2-3,CASSLAGGPSTDTQYF,TGTGCCAGCAGTTTAGCGGGAGGGCCCAGCACAGATACGCAGTATTTT
-,TRBV6-5,-,TRBJ2-3,CASSYVSSLGDTQYF,TGTGCCAGCAGTTACGTGTCGAGCCTCGGAGATACGCAGTATTTT
-,TRBV4-2,-,TRBJ1-5,CASSQAGTPTRPQHF,TGTGCCAGCAGCCAAGCCGGGACTCCCACCAGGCCCCAGCATTTT
-,TRBV7-6,TRBD1,TRBJ1-3,CASSARPWTGQGNTIYF,TGTGCCAGCAGCGCCCGACCATGGACAGGCCAAGGAAACACCATATATTTT
-,TRBV18,-,TRBJ2-5,CASSPGLEETQYF,TGTGCCAGCTCACCGGGTTTAGAAGAGACCCAGTACTTC
-,TRBV7-8,-,TRBJ2-4,CASSLAPIGVRDIQYF,TGTGCCAGCAGCTTAGCCCCGATAGGGGTCCGTGACATTCAGTACTTC
-,TRBV27,TRBD2,TRBJ2-7,CASSPSGLAVPYEQYF,TGTGCCAGCAGTCCTTCGGGACTAGCGGTTCCCTACGAGCAGTACTTC
-,TRBV11-3,TRBD2,TRBJ2-1,CASSLGRAGGYNEQFF,TGTGCCAGCAGCTTAGGTCGGGCGGGAGGCTACAATGAGCAGTTCTTC
-,TRBV11-1,-,TRBJ2-5,CASSFDGRGETQYF,TGTGCCAGCAGCTTCGACGGCCGTGGGGAGACCCAGTACTTC
-,TRBV27,-,TRBJ2-7,CASSLAGTYEQYF,TGTGCCAGCAGTTTAGCAGGTACCTACGAGCAGTACTTC
few,TRBV11-2,-,TRBJ2-7,CASSRGRISYEQYF,TGTGCCAGCAGCCGGGGCCGGATCTCCTACGAGCAGTACTTC
-,TRBV19,TRBD2,TRBJ2-3,CASSTSGSDTQYF,TGTGCCAGTTCGACTAGCGGGAGTGATACGCAGTATTTT
-,TRBV9,-,TRBJ2-1,CASSPQFYNEQFF,TGTGCCAGCAGCCCCCAATTCTACAATGAGCAGTTCTTC
-,TRBV6-5,-,TRBJ1-5,CATYERNQPQHF,TGTGCCACCTATGAGAGAAATCAGCCCCAGCATTTT
-,TRBV28,TRBD1,TRBJ1-1,CASSTTGVGTEAFF,TGTGCCAGCAGTACGACAGGGGTTGGCACTGAAGCTTTCTTT
-,TRBV28,TRBD1,TRBJ1-2,CASSLGGQGYYGYTF,TGTGCCAGCAGCCTTGGAGGACAGGGTTACTATGGCTACACCTTC
-,TRBV5-1,TRBD1,TRBJ1-1,CASSLGQGETEAFF,TGCGCCAGCAGCTTGGGACAGGGGGAGACTGAAGCTTTCTTT
-,TRBV7-2,TRBD1,TRBJ1-1,CASSPNQGALNTEAFF,TGTGCCAGCAGCCCAAACCAGGGGGCCTTGAACACTGAAGCTTTCTTT
-,TRBV4-3,-,TRBJ1-4,CASSQDVRGWEKLFF,TGCGCCAGCAGCCAAGATGTAAGGGGTTGGGAAAAACTGTTTTTT
-,TRBV10-3,TRBD2,TRBJ2-7,CAISPGTSGNYEQYF,TGTGCCATCAGCCCCGGGACTAGCGGAAATTACGAGCAGTACTTC
-,TRBV6-5,-,TRBJ2-1,CASSYIGREQFF,TGTGCCAGCAGTTACATCGGCCGTGAGCAGTTCTTC
-,TRBV27,TRBD1,TRBJ1-1,CASSLPTGGEAFF,TGTGCCAGCAGTCTACCGACAGGGGGTGAAGCTTTCTTT
-,TRBV10-3,-,TRBJ1-6,CAISVGDGTYDNSPLHF,TGTGCCATCAGTGTTGGGGACGGGACATACGATAATTCACCCCTCCACTTT
-,TRBV6-6,-,TRBJ1-5,CASSYSEWGNQPQHF,TGTGCCAGCAGTTACTCGGAATGGGGCAATCAGCCCCAGCATTTT
-,TRBV7-2,-,TRBJ2-1,CASSQPGIAANEQFF,TGTGCCAGCAGCCAGCCGGGAATAGCCGCCAATGAGCAGTTCTTC
-,TRBV4-1,TRBD1,TRBJ1-2,CASSQEKGARGRYGYTF,TGCGCCAGCAGCCAAGAAAAGGGGGCCAGGGGGCGTTATGGCTACACCTTC
-,TRBV6-5,-,TRBJ1-2,CASSLNRGNYGYTF,TGTGCCAGCAGCCTCAATCGGGGTAACTATGGCTACACCTTC
-,TRBV9,-,TRBJ1-3,CASSPKQGAGNTIYF,TGTGCCAGCAGCCCCAAACAGGGAGCTGGAAACACCATATATTTT
-,TRBV7-2,-,TRBJ1-5,CASSLAGAQPQHF,TGTGCCAGCAGCTTAGCGGGGGCTCAGCCCCAGCATTTT
-,TRBV5-1,-,TRBJ2-3,CASSPWGTSRLTDTQYF,TGCGCCAGCAGCCCATGGGGTACGTCGCGGCTCACAGATACGCAGTATTTT
-,TRBV3-1/TRBV3-2,-,TRBJ1-1,CASSQDRDTEAFF,TGTGCCAGCAGCCAAGACCGGGACACTGAAGCTTTCTTT
once,TRBV7-2,-,TRBJ1-5,CASSRRDGPVQPQHF,TGTGCCAGCAGCAGGCGGGACGGACCTGTTCAGCCCCAGCATTTT
-,TRBV14,-,TRBJ2-7,CASSGLTGAYEQYF,TGTGCCAGCAGCGGACTGACGGGTGCCTACGAGCAGTACTTC
-,TRBV27,TRBD2,TRBJ2-7,CASSRTSGRIGTYEQYF,TGTGCCAGCAGTCGGACTAGCGGGAGGATCGGGACCTACGAGCAGTACTTC
-,TRBV19,-,TRBJ2-7,CASSGGTGTSTPLSYEQYF,TGTGCCAGTAGTGGAGGAACCGGGACCTCAACGCCCCTATCCTACGAGCAGTACTTC